The present entry profiles one TCR beta chain with its context. The data were taken from a study of control samples from healthy donors and cancer patients. Repertoires were generated with immunoSEQ multiplex PCR, while TCRdb's copy carries only in-frame clones and drops some. The sample carries under 150,000 clones, 85% to 95% recorded once. CDR3 length: 15 amino acids. V lost 1 base, J lost 8 bases, and 8 bases stayed unmatched. Germline CDR1 and CDR2: GTSNPN and SVGIG (reference sequence). The gene calls are TRBV30 and TRBJ1-4; 9 bases are shared with TRBD1. This receptor was identified in a man over 45 with head and neck cancer. Material for sequencing was PBMCs. CDR3 sequence reads: CAWSGGTGRREKLFF. CDR3 in DNA: TGTGCCTGGAGTGGTGGGACAGGGCGGCGAGAAAAACTGTTTTTT. Full variable domain (missing parts from reference TRBV30 and TRBJ1-4): SQTIHQWPATLVQPVGSPLSLECTVEGTSNPNLYWYRQAAGRGLQLLFYSVGIGQISSEVPQNLSASRPQDRQFILSSKKLLLSDSGFYLCAWSGGTGRREKLFFGSGTQLSVL.